The 7 T cell receptor beta chains presented below share a single source sample, sequenced in a study of vaccination effects on CD4 cells after COVID-19. Culturing for roughly 10 days preceded CD4+ T cell isolation. Infection with SARS-CoV-2 occurred in the person between March and December 2020, and PCR confirmed it. Subjects were given two BNT162b2 or mRNA-1273 vaccine doses. The data were produced by immunoSEQ multiplex PCR, yet TCRdb's version contains in-frame clones alone and is incomplete. The sample gives some 40,000 clones, 76% of which show up once; 3% to 4% is in the top ten. These TCRs are of unknown antigen specificity. Sequenced material: CD4+ T cells from PBMCs cultured without peptide, taken after COVID-19 vaccination. The receptors stem from a human donor who had a prior SARS-CoV-2 infection.

The chain carries TRBV24-1 and TRBJ2-6; no reliable D call. CDR1 and CDR2 (germline): KGHDR, SFDVKD. V lost 2 bases and J 1 base, leaving 8 bases between the germline ends. The CDR3 has 16 residues. DNA for the CDR3: TGTGCCACCAGTGATTATGACATTTCTGGGGCCAACGTCCTGACTTTC. Translating it yields CATSDYDISGANVLTF.

The rearrangement uses TRBV5-1 and TRBJ1-1, with D perhaps TRBD1 (5 bases). The CDR3 runs to 15 residues. Germline V CDR1 and CDR2: SGHRS, YFSETQ. V gave up 3 bases and J gave up 1 base, with 13 bases separating them. The CDR3 DNA follows: TGCGCCAGCAGCTGGGGAGGGGCGACGAACACTGAAGCTTTCTTT. Protein sequence: CASSWGGATNTEAFF.

The rearrangement uses TRBV18 and TRBJ2-2; D may correspond to TRBD1 or TRBD2 (5 bases each). The V and J ends lost 6 bases and 0 bases respectively, with 14 bases between them. Germline assignment: CDR1 KGHSH and CDR2 LQKENI. The CDR3 has 16 amino acids. CDR3 sequence: CASSSGTASNTGELFF. CDR3 in DNA: TGTGCCAGCTCCTCCGGGACGGCATCGAACACCGGGGAGCTGTTTTTT. The full variable domain, in which reference TRBV18 and TRBJ2-2 provide the parts outside the CDR3, is NAGVMQNPRHLVRRRGQEARLRCSPMKGHSHVYWYRQLPEEGLKFMVYLQKENIIDESGMPKERFSAEFPKEGPSILRIQQVVRGDSAAYFCASSSGTASNTGELFFGEGSRLTVL.

V is TRBV9 and J is TRBJ1-2; D unresolved. The V gene's germline CDR1 is SGDLS and CDR2 YYNGEE. The CDR3 is made up of 15 amino acids. V was clipped by 0 bases and J by 3 bases, with 12 bases between them. CDR3 residues: CASSVGAFSDYGYTF. The CDR3 nucleotides are TGTGCCAGCAGCGTAGGGGCCTTCTCCGACTATGGCTACACCTTC. Filled out from reference TRBV9 and TRBJ1-2, the complete variable domain reads DSGVTQTPKHLITATGQRVTLRCSPRSGDLSVYWYQQSLDQGLQFLIQYYNGEERAKGNILERFSAQQFPDLHSELNLSSLELGDSALYFCASSVGAFSDYGYTFGSGTRLTVV.

This chain connects TRBV5-6 to TRBJ2-3; 9 bases match TRBD1. The CDR3 totals 15 residues. CDR1 is SGHDT and CDR2 is YYEEEE in the germline V gene. The V gene end was trimmed by 1 base and the J gene end by 3 bases; junction bases not matched to a gene: 3. CDR3 nucleotides: TGTGCCAGCAGCTTGTTAGACAGGGGGACAGATACGCAGTATTTT. It is translated as CASSLLDRGTDTQYF.

Only one count was recorded for this clone. The genes are TRBV29-1 and TRBJ2-3; D uncertain. V lost 4 bases, J lost 0 bases, and 2 bases lay in between. The CDR3 has 11 residues. CDR1 SQVTM and CDR2 ANQGSEA come from the germline V gene. The chain's CDR3 is CSVASTDTQYF. CDR3 DNA: TGCAGCGTTGCAAGCACAGATACGCAGTATTTT.

This clone has only one observation. The chain joins TRBV28 to TRBJ1-5; tentative D call: TRBD1 (6 bases). V was cut by 2 bases and J by 4 bases, with 15 bases left in between. Germline V CDR1 and CDR2: MDHEN, SYDVKM. This CDR3 comprises 16 residues. The CDR3 region is CASSLTEQGGNQPQHF. In DNA, the CDR3 is TGTGCCAGCAGTTTAACCGAACAGGGTGGGAATCAGCCCCAGCATTTT.